In this sample, the clone carrying this TCR beta chain turned up a few times. Its antigen is still unknown. TCR beta libraries were built with iRepertoire HTBI primers and Arm-PCR of CDR3 regions. TCRdb re-called the multiplex PCR reads through MiXCR, storing one row per CDR3 protein. The sample contains 350,000 to 450,000 distinct CDR3 sequences, roughly 23% of which appear only once. V dropped 3 bases and J dropped 2; count of bases not matched to a gene: 5. The CDR3 spans 14 residues. The germline CDR1 and CDR2 sequences are SGHRS and YFSETQ. Time point indicated: persistent/refractory GD, antithyroid drugs over 5 years with positive TRAb. Following extraction of RNA from PBMCs, that RNA was used to make the TCR library. This sample was included in a study of regulatory T cells in long-lasting Graves disease. The study's findings and limits: Thyroid tissue was not sampled; only peripheral blood was.

This specimen was peripheral blood mononuclear cells (PBMCs), taken when the disease was refractory, from a patient treated with antithyroid drugs. This receptor was obtained from a female donor with Graves disease. V and J are TRBV5-1 and TRBJ2-7; 7 nucleotides line up with TRBD2. The chain's CDR3 is CASSSTSVTYEQYF. CDR3 DNA: TGCGCCAGCAGCTCAACTAGCGTAACCTACGAGCAGTACTTC.